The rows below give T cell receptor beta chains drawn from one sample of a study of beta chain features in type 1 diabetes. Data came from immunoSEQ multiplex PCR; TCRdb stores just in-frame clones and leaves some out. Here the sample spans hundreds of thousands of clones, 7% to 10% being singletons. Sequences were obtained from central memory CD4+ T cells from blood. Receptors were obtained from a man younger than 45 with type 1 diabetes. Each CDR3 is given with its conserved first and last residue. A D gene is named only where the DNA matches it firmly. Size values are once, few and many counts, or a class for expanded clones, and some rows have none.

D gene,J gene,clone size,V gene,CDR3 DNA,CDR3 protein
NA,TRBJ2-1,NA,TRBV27,TGTGCCAGCAGTTTTGACAGAGCGCGGTTCGGGGGTGAGCAGTTCTTC,CASSFDRARFGGEQFF
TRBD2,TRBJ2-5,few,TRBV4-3,TGCGCCAGCAGCCAATCCGGCGAGCGGGGGGGCCTGGAGTCCCAGTACTTC,CASSQSGERGGLESQYF
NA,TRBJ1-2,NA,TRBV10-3,TGTGCCATCAGTGAGTCCGAGACTCCTAATAACTATGGCTACACCTTC,CAISESETPNNYGYTF
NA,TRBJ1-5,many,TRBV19,TGTGCCAGTAGTTCACAGGAGCAGCCCCAGCATTTT,CASSSQEQPQHF
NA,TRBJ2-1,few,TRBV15,TGTGCCACCAGCAGAGTTGGAGGGAAGAGCTCCTACAATGAGCAGTTCTTC,CATSRVGGKSSYNEQFF
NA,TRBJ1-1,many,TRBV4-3,TGCGCCAGCAGCTTCCAGAAGGGGGACACTGAAGCTTTCTTT,CASSFQKGDTEAFF
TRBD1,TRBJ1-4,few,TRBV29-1,TGCAGCGTCGGGACAGGGGCCGGTGAAAAACTGTTTTTT,CSVGTGAGEKLFF
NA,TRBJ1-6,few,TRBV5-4,TGTGCCAGCAGGGACTACCGGGACTTCAATTCACCCCTCCACTTT,CASRDYRDFNSPLHF
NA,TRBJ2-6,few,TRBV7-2,TGTGCCAGCAGTTTCCGGGACGCAGATTCCGGGGCCAACGTCCTGACTTTC,CASSFRDADSGANVLTF
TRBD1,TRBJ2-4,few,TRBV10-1,TGCGCCAGCAGTGAGTCTGGACAGGGAAGAGGGGGCATTCAGTACTTC,CASSESGQGRGGIQYF
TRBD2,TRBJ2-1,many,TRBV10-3,TGTGCCATCAGCACCGGACTAGCGGGGGGCGATGAGCAGTTCTTC,CAISTGLAGGDEQFF
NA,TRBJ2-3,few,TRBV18,TGTGCCAGCTCACCATTCCGGGACCACACAGATACGCAGTATTTT,CASSPFRDHTDTQYF
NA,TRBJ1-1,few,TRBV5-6,TGTGCCAGCAGCTTAGAAGGGATCCCTGAAGCTTTCTTT,CASSLEGIPEAFF
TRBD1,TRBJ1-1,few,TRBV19,TGTGCCAGTAGGGGACAGGGAGCCACTGAAGCTTTCTTT,CASRGQGATEAFF
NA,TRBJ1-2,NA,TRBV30,TGTGCCTGGAGTTCTTCCGAAGGAACGATTGGGGGCTACACCTTC,CAWSSSEGTIGGYTF
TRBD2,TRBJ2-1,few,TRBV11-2,TGTGCCAGCAGCTCCCCCGGCGGGGGCAATGAGCAGTTCTTC,CASSSPGGGNEQFF
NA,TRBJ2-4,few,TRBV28,TGTGCCAGCAGTTTGGCAGGGGCCAAAAACATTCAGTACTTC,CASSLAGAKNIQYF
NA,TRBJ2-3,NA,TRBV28,TGTGCCAGCAGTTTGTCAGAGACAGATACGCAGTATTTT,CASSLSETDTQYF
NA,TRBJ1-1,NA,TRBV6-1,TGTGCCAGCAGTGAAGGTTGGGGGCAGTCGCACCCGAGGTTCTTT,CASSEGWGQSHPRFF
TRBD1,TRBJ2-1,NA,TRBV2,TGTGCCAGCAGTCGTCCCGGGACAGGGGACAATGAGCAGTTCTTC,CASSRPGTGDNEQFF
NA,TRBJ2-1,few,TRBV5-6,TGTGCCATGGGATCCTCTTTCGCCCGGGAGCAGTTCTTC,CAMGSSFAREQFF
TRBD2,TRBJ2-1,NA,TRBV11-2,TGTGCCAGCAGCACTGGACTAGCGAACAATGAGCAGTTCTTC,CASSTGLANNEQFF
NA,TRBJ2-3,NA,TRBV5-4,TGTGCCAGCAGCTTGGGGCAGGAAAGCACAGATACGCAGTATTTT,CASSLGQESTDTQYF
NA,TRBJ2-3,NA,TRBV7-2,TGTGCCAGCAGCTTAGATCCGCCCCCAGATACGCAGTATTTT,CASSLDPPPDTQYF
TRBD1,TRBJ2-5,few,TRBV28,TGTGCCAGCAGTTTAAGGACAGGGAACGACCAAGAGACCCAGTACTTC,CASSLRTGNDQETQYF
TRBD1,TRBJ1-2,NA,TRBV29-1,TGCAGCGAAGAGGGACAGGTTAACGGCTACACCTTC,CSEEGQVNGYTF
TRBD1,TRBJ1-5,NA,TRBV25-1,TGTGCCAGCAGCGATCAGACAGGGAATCAGCCCCAGCATTTT,CASSDQTGNQPQHF
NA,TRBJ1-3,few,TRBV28,TGTGCCAGCAGTCAGAACTCCGCAGCGAGCAGAAACACCATATATTTT,CASSQNSAASRNTIYF
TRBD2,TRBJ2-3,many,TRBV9,TGTGCCAGCAGCCCGGGACTAGCGGGGGGTGTCGATACGCAGTATTTT,CASSPGLAGGVDTQYF
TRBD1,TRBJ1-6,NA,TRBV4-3,TGCGCCAGCAGGAGGGACAGGGTGGCCTCCTATAATTCACCCCTCCACTTT,CASRRDRVASYNSPLHF
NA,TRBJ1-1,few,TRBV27,TGTGCCAGCAGTTTAAAGGGTTGGAACACTGAAGCTTTCTTT,CASSLKGWNTEAFF
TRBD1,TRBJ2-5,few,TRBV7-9,TGTGCCAGCAGCTTCTCAGGGGGCGGGGAGACCCAGTACTTC,CASSFSGGGETQYF
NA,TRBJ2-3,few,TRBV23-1,TGCGCCAGCAACAGGACCAAGGTAGATACGCAGTATTTT,CASNRTKVDTQYF
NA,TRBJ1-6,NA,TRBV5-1,TGCGCCAGCAGCTTGACAGATAATTCACCCCTCCACTTT,CASSLTDNSPLHF
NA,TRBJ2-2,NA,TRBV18,TGTGCCAGCTCACCCGTTCGGACGACCACCGGGGAGCTGTTTTTT,CASSPVRTTTGELFF
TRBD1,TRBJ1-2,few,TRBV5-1,TGCGCCAGCAGCATTACAGGGGATTATGGCTACACCTTC,CASSITGDYGYTF
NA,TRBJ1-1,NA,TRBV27,TGTGCCAGCAGTTACGGTTTCGTGGACACTGAAGCTTTCTTT,CASSYGFVDTEAFF
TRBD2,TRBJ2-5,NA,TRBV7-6,TGTGCCAGCAGCCCGACTAGCGGGGGGCAAGAGACCCAGTACTTC,CASSPTSGGQETQYF
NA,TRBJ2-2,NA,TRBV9,TGTGCCAGCAGACCCGGGACGGCCACCGGGGAGCTGTTTTTT,CASRPGTATGELFF
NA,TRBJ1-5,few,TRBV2,TGTGCCAGCAGTGGAGGGTCGGGTCAGCCCCAGCATTTT,CASSGGSGQPQHF
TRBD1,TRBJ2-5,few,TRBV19,TGTGCCAGTAGTACTTCTGCCGGGACAGGGACGCGCGAGACCCAGTACTTC,CASSTSAGTGTRETQYF
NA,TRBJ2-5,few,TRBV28,TGTGCCAGCAGCAGACTGGCCCAGGGGACCCAGTACTTC,CASSRLAQGTQYF
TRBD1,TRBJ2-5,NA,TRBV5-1,TGCGCCAGCAGCCCACCCGGACAGGGGGGAGAGACCCAGTACTTC,CASSPPGQGGETQYF
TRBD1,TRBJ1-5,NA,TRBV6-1,TGTGCCAGCAGAAGTACAGGGGATCAGCCCCAGCATTTT,CASRSTGDQPQHF
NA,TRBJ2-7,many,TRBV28,TGTGCCAGCAGTTTGTCCGACACCAGCTCCTACGAGCAGTACTTC,CASSLSDTSSYEQYF
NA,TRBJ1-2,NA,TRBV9,TGTGCCAGCAGCCCCCAGACAGGCTTGAACTATGGCTACACCTTC,CASSPQTGLNYGYTF
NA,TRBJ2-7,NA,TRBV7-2,TGTGCCAGCAGCTTAGACACGAGCTCCTACGAGCAGTACTTC,CASSLDTSSYEQYF
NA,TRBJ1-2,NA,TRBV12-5,TGTGCTAGTGGTTTGGTCCCATTTAACTATGGCTACACCTTC,CASGLVPFNYGYTF
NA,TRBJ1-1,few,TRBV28,TGTGCCAGCACAGGCGGGGCAGTGAACACTGAAGCTTTCTTT,CASTGGAVNTEAFF
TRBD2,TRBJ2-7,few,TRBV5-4,TGTGCCAGCAGCCGGGAAGGCGGGGGGGCTTACGAGCAGTACTTC,CASSREGGGAYEQYF
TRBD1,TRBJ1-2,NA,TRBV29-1,TGCAGCGTCCTCAAGACAGGGGGCTATGGCTACACCTTC,CSVLKTGGYGYTF
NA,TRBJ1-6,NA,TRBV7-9,TGTGCCAGCAGCTCCACACTGATTGTACCCCTCCACTTT,CASSSTLIVPLHF
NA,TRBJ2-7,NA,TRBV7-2,TGTGCCAGCAGCCGAGGGCACAGCTCCTACGAGCAGTACTTC,CASSRGHSSYEQYF
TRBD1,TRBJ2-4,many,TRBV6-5,TGTGCCAGCAGTTACTTTGCGGGACAGGGAGACATTCAGTACTTC,CASSYFAGQGDIQYF
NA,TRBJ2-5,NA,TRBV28,TGTGCCAGCAAGGGGGGTCTGGAGACCCAGTACTTC,CASKGGLETQYF